What follows are 27 T cell receptor beta chains derived from one specimen sequenced in a study of tumour-infiltrating T cells in Burkitt lymphoma. TCRdb's copy holds only in-frame clones and misses some; the assay was immunoSEQ multiplex PCR. Of approximately 4,000 clones detected, around 80% appear once; the ten largest clones hold about 13%. Material for sequencing was tumor tissue. These receptors were obtained from a human donor with diffuse large B-cell lymphoma. Some clones in this sample may be carry-over from other donors' samples.

This clone occurred once. This chain joins TRBV6-5 and TRBJ2-2; D is uncertain. The V gene's germline CDR1 is MNHEY and CDR2 SVGAGI. Trimming pared 2 bases from V and 5 bases from J, leaving 9 bases between. The CDR3 contains 14 residues. The CDR3 bases are TGTGCCAGCAGTTACACCCGGTTTACCGGGGAGCTGTTTTTT. Amino acid sequence: CASSYTRFTGELFF.

The chain recombines TRBV18 with TRBJ1-4; no firm D call. Trimming took 8 bases from V and 5 from J, leaving 18 bases between them. CDR3 size: 15 residues. Germline CDR1 is KGHSH and CDR2 is LQKENI. The CDR3 DNA reads as TGTGCCAGCGCAAACTCGTTAGGACCGAATGAAAAACTGTTTTTT. Translation gives CASANSLGPNEKLFF.

The genes are TRBV18 and TRBJ1-6, with a tentative D call TRBD1 (5 bases). Germline CDR1 is KGHSH and CDR2 is LQKENI. Trimming removed 3 bases at V and 7 bases at J, with 10 bases between. The CDR3 length is 14 residues. In DNA, the CDR3 is TGTGCCAGCTCACCCCGGACACGGAATTCACCCCTCCACTTT. Encoded protein: CASSPRTRNSPLHF.

This rearrangement joins TRBV6-5 to TRBJ1-1; 9 bases fit TRBD1. CDR3 size: 13 residues. The germline V gene encodes CDR1 MNHEY and CDR2 SVGAGI. Trimming removed 8 bases from V and 6 bases from J; junction bases left unmatched: 7. The CDR3 loop reads CASGRTGVPEAFF. The CDR3 bases are TGTGCCAGCGGCCGGACAGGGGTCCCTGAAGCTTTCTTT.

The chain employs TRBV6-5 and TRBJ2-7; D remains ambiguous. V dropped 2 bases and J dropped 3 bases, with 8 bases sitting between them. This CDR3 comprises 13 residues. Germline V gives CDR1 MNHEY, CDR2 SVGAGI. This chain's CDR3 is CASSYTLYYEQYF. CDR3 nucleotide sequence: TGTGCCAGCAGTTACACCTTGTACTACGAGCAGTACTTC.

This clone was picked up one time. For the CDR3, the DNA is TGTGCCTGGAGTTTGGCCCTCTATGGCTACACCTTC. Translating it yields CAWSLALYGYTF. The V and J genes are TRBV30 and TRBJ1-2, with no clear D. Trimming removed 2 bases at V and 4 bases at J, with 8 bases between. From germline, CDR1 is GTSNPN and CDR2 SVGIG (reference sequence). This CDR3 region has 12 residues.

The chain recombines TRBV29-1 with TRBJ1-6, with 8 bases matching TRBD1. Germline V gene data show CDR1 as SQVTM and CDR2 as ANQGSEA. The CDR3 has 13 amino acids. Trimming removed 6 bases from V and 6 bases from J; junction bases left unmatched: 4. CDR3 in amino acids: CSVGQGTNSPLHF. The CDR3 DNA follows: TGCAGCGTCGGACAGGGAACTAATTCACCCCTCCACTTT.

The V call is TRBV9, the J call TRBJ2-1, with 10 bases aligning to TRBD2. Germline CDR1 reads SGDLS; CDR2 reads YYNGEE. With V trimmed by 3 bases and J by 0 bases, 3 bases remained unmatched. The CDR3 runs to 16 residues. Written as DNA, the CDR3 is TGTGCCAGCAGCGCACCTAGCGGGGGCTCCTACAATGAGCAGTTCTTC. Translation gives CASSAPSGGSYNEQFF.

The chain employs TRBV11-2 and TRBJ1-1; the D gene is possibly TRBD1 (5 bases). V was clipped by 5 bases and J by 1 base, with 11 bases between them. The germline V gene encodes CDR1 SGHAT and CDR2 FQNNGV. This CDR3 contains 14 residues. This CDR3 is CASSRGLWNTEAFF. The DNA of the CDR3 is TGTGCCAGCAGCAGGGGACTTTGGAACACTGAAGCTTTCTTT.

This sequence joins TRBV18 and TRBJ2-5, with TRBD2 as a possible D gene (6 bases). Trimming took off 4 bases at V and 2 bases at J, with 8 bases between the two ends. The CDR3 runs to 13 residues. Germline CDR1 KGHSH, CDR2 LQKENI. The CDR3 reads CASSRGVQETQYF. DNA for the CDR3: TGTGCCAGCTCACGGGGGGTTCAAGAGACCCAGTACTTC.

The chain joins TRBV5-1 to TRBJ2-7, with TRBD1 matching over 7 bases. The V gene end was trimmed by 3 bases and the J gene end by 6 bases; junction bases not matched to a gene: 3. Germline assignment: CDR1 SGHRS and CDR2 YFSETQ. The CDR3 has 12 residues. CDR3: CASSSTGAEQYF. CDR3 nucleotide sequence: TGCGCCAGCAGCTCAACAGGGGCCGAGCAGTACTTC.

The count of this clone is one. The rearrangement uses TRBV7-8 and TRBJ2-7; 8 bases are shared with TRBD1. There are 13 residues in the CDR3. The V gene end was trimmed by 3 bases and the J gene end by 6 bases; junction bases not matched to a gene: 4. CDR1 SGHVS and CDR2 FQNEAQ come from the germline V gene. CDR3 residues: CASSFGQGVEQYF. The CDR3, as DNA: TGTGCCAGCAGCTTCGGACAGGGTGTCGAGCAGTACTTC.

The chain links TRBV6-5 to TRBJ1-2; TRBD1 matches at 8 bases. The CDR3 consists of 13 residues. The germline gives CDR1 MNHEY, CDR2 SVGAGI. The junction had 6 bases not matched to a gene; V was cut back by 5 bases and J by 7 bases. The CDR3 region has the DNA TGTGCCAGCAGTGGGGACAGGAGCCGTGGCTACACCTTC. Translating it yields CASSGDRSRGYTF.

The rearrangement joins TRBV5-1 to TRBJ1-3; TRBD1 is a possible D gene (6 bases). This CDR3 region has 13 residues. Germline values: CDR1 SGHRS, CDR2 YFSETQ. V lost 2 bases to trimming and J lost 4 bases, with 7 bases between them. In DNA form, the CDR3 reads TGCGCCAGCAGCTTTAGGGGGGGAAACACCATATATTTT. It is translated as CASSFRGGNTIYF.

This clone was picked up one time. V and J are TRBV9 and TRBJ1-1; D perhaps matches TRBD1 (5 bases). The CDR3 contains 14 residues. Trimming left V 3 bases short and J 0 bases short, with 9 bases between. Germline CDR1 SGDLS, CDR2 YYNGEE. CDR3 sequence (DNA): TGTGCCAGCAGCGCGTCAGGGTTGAACACTGAAGCTTTCTTT. Protein: CASSASGLNTEAFF.

The V gene is TRBV11-3, the J gene TRBJ2-7, with 7 bases aligning to TRBD1. CDR1 is SGHNT, CDR2 YENEEA, per germline. This CDR3 is built from 13 residues. Trimming at V came to 5 bases and at J to 5 bases, leaving 6 bases not matched to a gene. CDR3 nucleotide sequence: TGTGCCAGCAGCCTGGGACAGAAGGACGAGCAGTACTTC. This sequence encodes CASSLGQKDEQYF.

This sequence joins TRBV30 and TRBJ2-7; the D is unclear. The CDR3 totals 15 residues. Germline V CDR1 and CDR2: GTSNPN, SVGIG (reference sequence). V lost 3 bases, J lost 3 bases, and 18 bases lay in between. This CDR3 is CAWSGLKGRHYEQYF. The CDR3 nucleotides read TGTGCCTGGAGCGGGCTGAAAGGGCGGCACTACGAGCAGTACTTC.

The rearrangement uses TRBV19 and TRBJ1-1, with D unresolved. With 10 bases removed from V and 3 bases from J, the gap between germline ends came to 21 bases. This CDR3 region has 15 residues. CDR1 is LNHDA and CDR2 is SQIVND in the germline V gene (reference sequence). The CDR3 protein is CATTVRSTLDTEAFF. The CDR3 DNA is TGTGCCACCACCGTCAGGAGCACTCTGGACACTGAAGCTTTCTTT.

This sequence joins TRBV9 and TRBJ2-1; D call uncertain. V shed 4 bases and J shed 7 bases, with 15 bases lying between them. CDR1 is SGDLS, CDR2 YYNGEE, per germline. The CDR3 runs to 14 residues. CDR3 loop: CASSWGTPGNEQFF. DNA for the CDR3: TGTGCCAGCAGCTGGGGAACTCCCGGAAATGAGCAGTTCTTC.

This clone appeared a single time. The V and J genes are TRBV7-2 and TRBJ1-5; unclear D gene. The germline CDR1 and CDR2 sequences are SGHTA and FQGNSA. The V gene lost 5 bases and the J gene lost 11 bases, with 13 bases spanning the gap. CDR3 length: 12 amino acids. CDR3: CASSRPWEAQHF. The DNA for the CDR3 is TGTGCCAGCAGCCGCCCCTGGGAGGCCCAGCATTTT.

The gene calls are TRBV27 and TRBJ2-7; no clear D. CDR1 MNHEY and CDR2 SMNVEV come from the germline V gene (reference sequence). The CDR3 extends over 14 amino acids. Trimming pared 2 bases from V and 1 base from J, leaving 9 bases between. CDR3 sequence (DNA): TGTGCCAGCAGTTTAGGTGGGGATTCCTACGAGCAGTACTTC. It translates to CASSLGGDSYEQYF.

This rearrangement joins TRBV5-1 to TRBJ1-1; unclear D gene. There are 12 residues in the CDR3. V was shortened by 0 bases and J by 7 bases, with 7 bases between the two germline ends. Germline lookup yields CDR1 SGHRS and CDR2 YFSETQ. CDR3 in amino acids: CASSLDKSEAFF. CDR3 DNA sequence: TGCGCCAGCAGCTTGGACAAAAGTGAAGCTTTCTTT.

The chain recombines TRBV18 with TRBJ1-5; possibly TRBD1 for D (6 bases). The length of the CDR3 is 15 residues. The V end was cut by 3 bases, the J end by 5 bases, with 14 bases between. Germline V CDR1 and CDR2: KGHSH, LQKENI. The CDR3 DNA reads TGTGCCAGCTCACCTGGGGGCGGGTCTTATCAGCCCCAGCATTTT. Translated: CASSPGGGSYQPQHF.

The gene calls are TRBV5-1 and TRBJ1-5; no firm D call. Germline V gene data show CDR1 as SGHRS and CDR2 as YFSETQ. Trimming shortened V by 3 bases and J by 4 bases, and 11 bases separated the two germline ends. CDR3 size: 14 residues. Here the CDR3 reads CASSYGPWNQPQHF. The CDR3 nucleotides are TGCGCCAGCAGCTATGGCCCTTGGAATCAGCCCCAGCATTTT.

The genes are TRBV7-3 and TRBJ2-3, with 11 bases fitting TRBD2. This CDR3 has 14 residues. V lost 5 bases, J lost 3 bases, and 1 base stayed unmatched. The germline CDR1 and CDR2 sequences are SGHTA and FQGTGA. In nucleotides, the CDR3 is TGTGCCAGCAGCCGGACTAGCGGGACAGATACGCAGTATTTT. Its protein product is CASSRTSGTDTQYF. Combining the CDR3 with reference TRBV7-3 and TRBJ2-3 gives the whole variable domain GAGVSQTPSNKVTEKGKYVELRCDPISGHTALYWYRQSLGQGPEFLIYFQGTGAADDSGLPNDRFFAVRPEGSVSTLKIQRTERGDSAVYLCASSRTSGTDTQYFGPGTRLTVL.

This chain joins TRBV27 and TRBJ2-1; possibly TRBD2 for D (6 bases). The germline V and J ends were trimmed by 2 bases and 4 bases, with 9 bases remaining between them. The CDR3 has 14 amino acids. CDR1 and CDR2 (germline): MNHEY, SMNVEV (reference sequence). CDR3 nucleotide sequence: TGTGCCAGCAGTTTACTAGCGACTTACAATGAGCAGTTCTTC. It encodes CASSLLATYNEQFF.

The chain links TRBV18 to TRBJ2-3; D is unresolved. Germline V gene data show CDR1 as KGHSH and CDR2 as LQKENI. The CDR3 runs 12 residues. The germline V and J ends were trimmed by 4 bases and 7 bases, with 9 bases remaining between them. The CDR3 DNA reads TGTGCCAGCTCACTCCAAGAGAATACGCAGTATTTT. Protein: CASSLQENTQYF. Supplemented by reference TRBV18 and TRBJ2-3, the full variable domain reads NAGVMQNPRHLVRRRGQEARLRCSPMKGHSHVYWYRQLPEEGLKFMVYLQKENIIDESGMPKERFSAEFPKEGPSILRIQQVVRGDSAAYFCASSLQENTQYFGPGTRLTVL.